These 13 T cell receptor beta chains came from one sample sequenced in a study of T cell responses to AZD1222 COVID-19 vaccine. The repertoire was sequenced with immunoSEQ multiplex PCR; TCRdb's copy has only in-frame clones and lacks some. The sample records around 170,000 clones, around nine tenths being singletons. The sample in question was peripheral blood, obtained 28 days after the second AZD1222 dose. The origin of the receptors is an adult who received the AZD1222 COVID-19 vaccine.

The chain combines TRBV5-4 with TRBJ2-7; D is ambiguous. Trimming cost V 3 bases and J 5 bases, with 6 bases left between them. Germline CDR1 SGHNT, CDR2 YYREEE (reference sequence). The CDR3 is made up of 11 amino acids. In DNA, the CDR3 is TGTGCCAGCAGCTCGGCGAACGAGCAGTACTTC. Protein product: CASSSANEQYF.

The chain has TRBV12-3 or TRBV12-4 and TRBJ1-2, with D perhaps TRBD1 (5 bases). This CDR3 contains 13 residues. Trimming shortened V by 5 bases and J by 8 bases, and 15 bases separated the two germline ends. CDR3 loop: CASSPDGARGYTF. The CDR3 nucleotides are TGTGCCAGCAGTCCCGACGGGGCGAGGGGCTACACCTTC.

This chain joins TRBV9 and TRBJ2-1, with 10 bases matching TRBD2. V lost 3 bases to trimming and J lost 0 bases; unmatched junction nucleotides: 0. CDR3 length: 15 amino acids. Per germline, CDR1 SGDLS and CDR2 YYNGEE. The CDR3 here is CASSASGGSYNEQFF. DNA for the CDR3: TGTGCCAGCAGCGCTAGCGGGGGCTCCTACAATGAGCAGTTCTTC. Full variable domain (outside the CDR3, taken from reference TRBV9 and TRBJ2-1): DSGVTQTPKHLITATGQRVTLRCSPRSGDLSVYWYQQSLDQGLQFLIQYYNGEERAKGNILERFSAQQFPDLHSELNLSSLELGDSALYFCASSASGGSYNEQFFGPGTRLTVL.

The rearrangement joins TRBV28 to TRBJ1-3; TRBD1 matches 8 bases. The V and J ends lost 4 bases and 5 bases, in that order; junction bases with no gene match: 4. This CDR3 comprises 14 residues. The V gene's germline CDR1 is MDHEN and CDR2 SYDVKM. The CDR3 bases are TGTGCCAGCAGTTCGGTCAGGGGGCGAAACACCATATATTTT. The encoded protein is CASSSVRGRNTIYF.

This clone was observed a single time. V and J are TRBV19 and TRBJ1-5; 9 bases map to TRBD1. The CDR3 length is 15 residues. Per the germline V gene, CDR1 is LNHDA and CDR2 is SQIVND (reference sequence). The V segment lost 5 bases and the J segment 1 base; nucleotides outside the gene matches: 3. Here the CDR3 reads CASSPDRGSNQPQHF. CDR3 in DNA: TGTGCCAGTAGTCCAGACAGGGGGAGCAATCAGCCCCAGCATTTT.

This CDR3 reads CASTISGQPQHF. The CDR3 region has the DNA TGCGCCAGCACGATAAGCGGTCAGCCCCAGCATTTT. The chain recombines TRBV10-2 with TRBJ1-5, with no clear D. The CDR3 is 12 amino acids. From germline, CDR1 is WSHSY and CDR2 SAAADI. V was clipped by 7 bases and J by 6 bases, with 10 bases between them.

The rearrangement uses TRBV7-2 and TRBJ2-1; D perhaps matches TRBD1 (7 bases). The V and J ends lost 0 bases and 2 bases respectively, with 11 bases between them. Looked up from germline, CDR1 is SGHTA and CDR2 is FQGNSA. This CDR3 contains 16 residues. In DNA, the CDR3 is TGTGCCAGCAGCTTAGCGGCAGGGGGGCCCTACAATGAGCAGTTCTTC. Amino acid sequence: CASSLAAGGPYNEQFF.

The chain has TRBV7-8 and TRBJ2-7; 9 positions match TRBD1. The CDR3 has 15 amino acids. After removal of 2 bases from V and 5 bases from J, the junction contained 7 bases not matched to a gene. The germline V gene has CDR1 SGHVS and CDR2 FQNEAQ. The DNA of the CDR3 is TGTGCCAGCAGCTTAATGGGGACAGGGTTACACGAGCAGTACTTC. This translates into CASSLMGTGLHEQYF.

The CDR3 is CASSSRVAGNTIYF. The CDR3 bases are TGTGCCAGCAGTTCCAGGGTTGCGGGAAACACCATATATTTT. The chain links TRBV27 to TRBJ1-3; maybe TRBD1 (5 bases). This CDR3 has 14 residues. Trimming left V 4 bases short and J 4 bases short, with 11 bases between. Looked up from germline, CDR1 is MNHEY and CDR2 is SMNVEV (reference sequence).

The V gene is TRBV28, the J gene TRBJ1-1; no clear D. From germline, CDR1 is MDHEN and CDR2 SYDVKM. Trimming removed 5 bases from V and 10 bases from J, with 17 bases in between. The CDR3 runs 13 residues. DNA of the CDR3: TGTGCCAGCAGTCCGGGAGTCTTCCCGCGAGCTTTCTTT. Its translation is CASSPGVFPRAFF.

The chain uses TRBV5-8 and TRBJ2-2, with D tentatively TRBD1 (6 bases). Trimming cost V 4 bases and J 1 base, with 11 bases left between them. This CDR3 region has 15 residues. The germline gives CDR1 SGHTS, CDR2 YDEGEE. The CDR3 sequence: CASSPRTVNTGELFF. The CDR3 DNA reads TGTGCCAGCAGCCCTCGGACAGTGAACACCGGGGAGCTGTTTTTT.

The genes are TRBV7-6 and TRBJ1-4; D may be TRBD1 (5 bases). The CDR3 has 15 residues. Germline loops: CDR1 SGHVS, CDR2 FNYEAQ. Deletions cut 0 bases from V and 7 bases from J, with 12 bases between. The CDR3 here is CASSLAGEVIEKLFF. CDR3 DNA: TGTGCCAGCAGCTTAGCGGGGGAAGTGATTGAAAAACTGTTTTTT.

This chain joins TRBV28 and TRBJ2-3; D assignment may be TRBD1 or TRBD2 (6 bases each). Germline CDR1 MDHEN, CDR2 SYDVKM. The CDR3 extends over 15 amino acids. Trimming cost V 3 bases and J 5 bases, with 15 bases left between them. CDR3 residues: CASSLWGAEGDTQYF. CDR3 in DNA: TGTGCCAGCAGTTTGTGGGGGGCAGAGGGAGATACGCAGTATTTT.